This is a list of T cell receptor beta chains from one sample in a study of T cell repertoires in cytomegalovirus infection. TCRdb passed the reads through MiXCR, listing each CDR3 protein once. The table has 900,000 to 950,000 distinct CDR3 sequences, roughly 31% seen once. Antigens for these TCRs are unknown. Material: cultured CD8+ T cells from PBMCs, obtained from culture after CMV antigen stimulation. These receptors were collected from a human donor in good health (CMV status not recorded). Some clones in this sample may be carry-over from other donors' samples. The CDR3 runs from the conserved cysteine through the conserved F or W. A D gene is named only where the DNA matches it firmly. A clone size is listed for some rows: how often the clone was seen (once, few, many), or a class if it is expanded.

TRBD2,TRBJ2-2,.,TRBV4-1,CASSLRGGSTGELFF,TGCGCCAGCAGCCTGCGGGGGGGGAGCACCGGGGAGCTGTTTTTT
.,TRBJ1-1,.,TRBV12-5,CASALGGTPEAFF,TGTGCTAGTGCGTTGGGGGGCACACCTGAAGCTTTCTTT
.,TRBJ2-3,many,TRBV7-2,CASSQSGFDTDTQYF,TGTGCCAGCAGCCAAAGTGGGTTTGATACAGATACGCAGTATTTT
.,TRBJ1-6,.,TRBV6-5,CASLRRTEHNSPLHF,TGTGCCAGCCTACGCAGGACAGAGCATAATTCACCCCTCCACTTT
TRBD1,TRBJ1-1,once,TRBV28,CASSFLPGQLEAFF,TGTGCCAGCAGTTTTCTGCCGGGACAGCTTGAAGCTTTCTTT
.,TRBJ1-1,.,TRBV28,CASTSGGSSHQGEAFF,TGTGCCAGCACTTCTGGGGGAAGTAGTCATCAGGGTGAAGCTTTCTTT
.,TRBJ2-5,.,TRBV2,CASTGLLVAETQYF,TGTGCCAGCACGGGACTCCTCGTCGCGGAGACCCAGTACTTC
.,TRBJ1-2,few,TRBV27,CASSLSPGGGLVGYGYTF,TGTGCCAGCAGTTTATCCCCGGGGGGGGGTCTTGTCGGGTATGGCTACACCTTC
TRBD1,TRBJ1-5,.,TRBV27,CASRTTGDSNQPQHF,TGTGCCAGCAGGACGACAGGGGATAGCAATCAGCCCCAGCATTTT
.,TRBJ1-1,.,TRBV19,CASSMPGVGTEAFF,TGTGCCAGTAGTATGCCAGGGGTGGGCACTGAAGCTTTCTTT
TRBD2,TRBJ2-3,few,TRBV15,CATSGRLAGGPDTQYF,TGTGCCACCAGCGGGAGACTAGCGGGGGGCCCAGATACGCAGTATTTT
.,TRBJ1-1,.,TRBV7-8,CASSLAVGGRDTEAFF,TGTGCCAGCAGCTTAGCGGTAGGAGGGCGGGACACTGAAGCTTTCTTT
.,TRBJ2-3,.,TRBV12-5,CASGSGSPDPQYF,TGTGCTAGTGGTTCCGGGTCCCCCGATCCGCAGTATTTT
.,TRBJ2-3,.,TRBV28,CASGGVGGALNTDTQYF,TGTGCCAGCGGCGGCGTGGGCGGAGCCCTCAACACAGATACGCAGTATTTT
TRBD1,TRBJ1-2,.,TRBV4-3,CASSQDGTDYGYTF,TGCGCCAGCAGCCAAGATGGGACAGACTATGGCTACACCTTC
.,TRBJ1-1,few,TRBV2,CASSEWPGETEAFF,TGTGCCAGCAGTGAATGGCCAGGGGAGACTGAAGCTTTCTTT
.,TRBJ1-3,.,TRBV9,CASSPRGGPYGNTIYF,TGTGCCAGCAGCCCCCGGGGGGGGCCCTATGGAAACACCATATATTTT
TRBD2,TRBJ2-2,few,TRBV4-1,CASAWGGTGELFF,TGCGCCAGCGCCTGGGGGGGAACCGGGGAGCTGTTTTTT
TRBD1,TRBJ2-2,many,TRBV7-6,CASRGDRGGTTNTGELFF,TGTGCCAGCAGGGGGGACAGGGGGGGAACAACGAACACCGGGGAGCTGTTTTTT
TRBD1,TRBJ2-1,.,TRBV20-1,CSVEILPGQGHNEQFF,TGCAGTGTAGAGATTCTTCCGGGACAGGGGCACAATGAGCAGTTCTTC
TRBD1,TRBJ1-1,many,TRBV7-9,CASTNGQGRSTEAFF,TGTGCCAGCACCAATGGACAGGGAAGGAGTACTGAAGCTTTCTTT
.,TRBJ1-5,.,TRBV4-2,CASSQDSGDQPQHF,TGTGCCAGCAGCCAAGATTCGGGGGATCAGCCCCAGCATTTT
TRBD2,TRBJ2-1,.,TRBV4-3,CASSQAGRSSYNEQFF,TGCGCCAGCAGCCAAGCCGGGAGGAGCTCCTACAATGAGCAGTTCTTC
.,TRBJ1-1,.,TRBV29-1,CSVEDLQNTEAFF,TGCAGCGTTGAAGATCTGCAGAACACTGAAGCTTTCTTT
.,TRBJ2-3,many,TRBV6-1,CASSDLSSLTDTQYF,TGTGCCAGCAGTGACTTAAGTTCTCTCACAGATACGCAGTATTTT